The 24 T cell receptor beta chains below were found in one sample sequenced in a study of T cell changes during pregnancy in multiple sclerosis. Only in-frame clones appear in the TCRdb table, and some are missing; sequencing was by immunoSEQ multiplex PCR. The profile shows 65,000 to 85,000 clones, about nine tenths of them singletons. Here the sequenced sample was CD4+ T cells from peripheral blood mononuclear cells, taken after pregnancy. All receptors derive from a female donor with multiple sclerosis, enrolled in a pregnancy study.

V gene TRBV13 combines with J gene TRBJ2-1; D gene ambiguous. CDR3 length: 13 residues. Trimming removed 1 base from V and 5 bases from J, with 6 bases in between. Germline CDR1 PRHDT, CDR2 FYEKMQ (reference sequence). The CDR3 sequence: CASSLAGNNEQFF. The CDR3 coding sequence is TGTGCCAGCAGCTTAGCAGGAAACAATGAGCAGTTCTTC.

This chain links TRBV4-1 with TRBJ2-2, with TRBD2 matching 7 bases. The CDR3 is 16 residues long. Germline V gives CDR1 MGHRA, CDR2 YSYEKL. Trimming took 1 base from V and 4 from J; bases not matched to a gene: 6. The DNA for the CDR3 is TGCGCCAGCAGCCAAGGCGAAAGCGGGGCCACCGGGGAGCTGTTTTTT. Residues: CASSQGESGATGELFF.

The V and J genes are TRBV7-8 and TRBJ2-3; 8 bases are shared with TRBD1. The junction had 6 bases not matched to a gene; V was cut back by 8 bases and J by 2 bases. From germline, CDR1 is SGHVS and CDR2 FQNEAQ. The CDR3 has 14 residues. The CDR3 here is CASGPRGPTDTQYF. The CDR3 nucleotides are TGTGCCAGCGGGCCCAGGGGGCCCACAGATACGCAGTATTTT. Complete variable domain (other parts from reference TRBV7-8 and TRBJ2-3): GAGVSQSPRYKVAKRGQDVALRCDPISGHVSLFWYQQALGQGPEFLTYFQNEAQLDKSGLPSDRFFAERPEGSVSTLKIQRTQQEDSAVYLCASGPRGPTDTQYFGPGTRLTVL.

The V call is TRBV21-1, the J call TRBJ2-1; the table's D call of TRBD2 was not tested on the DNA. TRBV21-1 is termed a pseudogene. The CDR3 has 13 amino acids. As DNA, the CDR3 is TGTGCCAGCAGCTTCAACTATGTGGCTGAGCAGTTCTTC. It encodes CASSFNYVAEQFF.

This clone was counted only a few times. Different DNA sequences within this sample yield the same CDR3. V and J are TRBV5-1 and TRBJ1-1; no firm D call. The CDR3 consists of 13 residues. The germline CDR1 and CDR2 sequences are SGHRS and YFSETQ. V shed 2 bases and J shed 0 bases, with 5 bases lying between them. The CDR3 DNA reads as TGCGCCAGCAGCTTACGAGTGAACACTGAAGCTTTCTTT. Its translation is CASSLRVNTEAFF.

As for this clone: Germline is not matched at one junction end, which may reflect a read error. CDR3 protein: CASSQEVAARPWPRF. CDR3 DNA: TGTGCCAGCTCACAGGAGGTGGCAGCCCGCCCATGGCCACGATTT. The rearrangement joins TRBV18 to TRBJ1-1; no reliable D call. Per germline, CDR1 KGHSH and CDR2 LQKENI. This CDR3 has 15 amino acids.

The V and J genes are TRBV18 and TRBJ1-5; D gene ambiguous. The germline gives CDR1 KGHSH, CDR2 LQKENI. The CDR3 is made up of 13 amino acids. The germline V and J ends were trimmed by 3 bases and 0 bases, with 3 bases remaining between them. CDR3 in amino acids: CASSPNSNQPQHF. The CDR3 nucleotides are TGTGCCAGCTCACCCAATAGCAATCAGCCCCAGCATTTT.

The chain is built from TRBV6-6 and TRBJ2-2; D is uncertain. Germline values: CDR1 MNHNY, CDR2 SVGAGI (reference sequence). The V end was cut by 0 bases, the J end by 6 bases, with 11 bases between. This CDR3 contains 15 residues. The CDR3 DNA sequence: TGTGCCAGCAGTTACTCGACGGAGTATGCCGGGGAGCTGTTTTTT. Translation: CASSYSTEYAGELFF.

CDR3 region: CASSLDPGIGGYTF. Written as DNA, the CDR3 is TGTGCCAGCAGCTTAGACCCAGGGATAGGTGGCTACACCTTC. The chain employs TRBV11-2 and TRBJ1-2; D is possibly TRBD1 (5 bases). The CDR3 is made up of 14 amino acids. Trimming cost V 0 bases and J 7 bases, with 12 bases left between them. Germline V gene lookup returns CDR1 SGHAT and CDR2 FQNNGV.

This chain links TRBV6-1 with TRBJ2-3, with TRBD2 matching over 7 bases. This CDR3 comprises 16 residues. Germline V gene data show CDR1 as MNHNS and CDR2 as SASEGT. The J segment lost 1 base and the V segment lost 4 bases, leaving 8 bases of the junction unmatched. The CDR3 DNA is TGTGCCAGCAGTGTCCTTTCTAGCGGCGGCACAGATACGCAGTATTTT. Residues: CASSVLSSGGTDTQYF.

CDR3 DNA sequence: TGTGCCAGCAGTGCGTACAGGGGTAGCTCCTACGAGCAGTACTTC. It yields the protein CASSAYRGSSYEQYF. The V gene is TRBV6-5, the J gene TRBJ2-7, with 7 nucleotides matching TRBD1. CDR1 MNHEY and CDR2 SVGAGI come from the germline V gene. The CDR3 spans 15 residues. Trimming took 5 bases from V and 0 from J; bases not matched to a gene: 7.

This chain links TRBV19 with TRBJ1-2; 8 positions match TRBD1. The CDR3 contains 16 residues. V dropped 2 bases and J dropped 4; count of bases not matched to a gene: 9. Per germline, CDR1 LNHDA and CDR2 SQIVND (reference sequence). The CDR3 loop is CASSIIPPTGGYGYTF. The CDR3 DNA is TGTGCCAGTAGTATAATTCCCCCAACAGGGGGCTATGGCTACACCTTC. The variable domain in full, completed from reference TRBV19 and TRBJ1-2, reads DGGITQSPKYLFRKEGQNVTLSCEQNLNHDAMYWYRQDPGQGLRLIYYSQIVNDFQKGDIAEGYSVSREKKESFPLTVTSAQKNPTAFYLCASSIIPPTGGYGYTFGSGTRLTVV.

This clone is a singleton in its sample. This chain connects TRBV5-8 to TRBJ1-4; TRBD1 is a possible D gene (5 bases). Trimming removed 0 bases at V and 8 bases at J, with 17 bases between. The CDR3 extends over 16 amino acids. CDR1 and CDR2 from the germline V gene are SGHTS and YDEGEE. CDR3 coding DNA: TGTGCCAGCAGCTTGGAACGGGACTCCCGAGGGGAAAAACTGTTTTTT. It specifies CASSLERDSRGEKLFF. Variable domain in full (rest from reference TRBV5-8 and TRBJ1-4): EAGVTQSPTHLIKTRGQQATLRCSPISGHTSVYWYQQALGLGLQFLLWYDEGEERNRGNFPPRFSGRQFPNYSSELNVNALELEDSALYLCASSLERDSRGEKLFFGSGTQLSVL.

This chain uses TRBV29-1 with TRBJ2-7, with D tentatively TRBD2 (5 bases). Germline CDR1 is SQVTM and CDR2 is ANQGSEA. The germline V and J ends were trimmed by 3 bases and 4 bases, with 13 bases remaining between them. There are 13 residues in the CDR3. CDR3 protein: CSVDPGNGYEQYF. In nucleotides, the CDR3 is TGCAGCGTTGATCCCGGGAATGGGTACGAGCAGTACTTC.

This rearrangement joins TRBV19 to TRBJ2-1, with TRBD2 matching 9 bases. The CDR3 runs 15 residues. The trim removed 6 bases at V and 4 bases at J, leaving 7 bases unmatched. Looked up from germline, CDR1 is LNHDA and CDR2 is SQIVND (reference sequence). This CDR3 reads CASSRLAALYNEQFF. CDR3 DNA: TGTGCCAGTAGCAGACTAGCGGCCTTATACAATGAGCAGTTCTTC.

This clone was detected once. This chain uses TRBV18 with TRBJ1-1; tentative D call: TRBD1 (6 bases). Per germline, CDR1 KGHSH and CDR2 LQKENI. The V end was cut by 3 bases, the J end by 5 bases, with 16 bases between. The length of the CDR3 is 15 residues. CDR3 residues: CASSPGGQGKTEAFF. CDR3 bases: TGTGCCAGCTCACCTGGGGGCCAGGGGAAGACTGAAGCTTTCTTT.

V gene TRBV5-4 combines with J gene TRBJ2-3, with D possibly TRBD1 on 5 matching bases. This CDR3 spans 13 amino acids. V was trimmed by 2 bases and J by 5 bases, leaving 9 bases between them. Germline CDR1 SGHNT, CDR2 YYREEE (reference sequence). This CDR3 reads CASSFKGLDTQYF. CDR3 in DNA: TGTGCCAGCAGCTTCAAGGGGTTAGATACGCAGTATTTT.

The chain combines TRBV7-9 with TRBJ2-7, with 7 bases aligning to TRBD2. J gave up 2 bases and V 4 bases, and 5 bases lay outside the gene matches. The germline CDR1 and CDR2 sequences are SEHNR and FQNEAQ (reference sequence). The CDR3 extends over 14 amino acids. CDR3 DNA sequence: TGTGCCAGCAGCTGGGGGGGGTTGACCTACGAGCAGTACTTC. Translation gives CASSWGGLTYEQYF.

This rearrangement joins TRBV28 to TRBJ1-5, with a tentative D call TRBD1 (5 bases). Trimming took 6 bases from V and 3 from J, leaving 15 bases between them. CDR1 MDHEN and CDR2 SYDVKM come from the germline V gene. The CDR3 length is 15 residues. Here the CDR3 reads CASRYDRVPNQPQHF. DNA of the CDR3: TGTGCCAGCAGATACGACAGAGTTCCCAATCAGCCCCAGCATTTT. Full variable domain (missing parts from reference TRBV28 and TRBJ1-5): DVKVTQSSRYLVKRTGEKVFLECVQDMDHENMFWYRQDPGLGLRLIYFSYDVKMKEKGDIPEGYSVSREKKERFSLILESASTNQTSMYLCASRYDRVPNQPQHFGDGTRLSIL.

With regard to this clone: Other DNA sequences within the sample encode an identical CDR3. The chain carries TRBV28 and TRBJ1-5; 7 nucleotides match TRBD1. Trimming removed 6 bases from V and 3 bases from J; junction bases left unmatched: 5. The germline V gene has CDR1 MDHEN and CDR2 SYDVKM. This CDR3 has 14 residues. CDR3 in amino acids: CASRTGTDNQPQHF. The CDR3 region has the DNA TGTGCCAGCAGAACCGGGACAGACAATCAGCCCCAGCATTTT.

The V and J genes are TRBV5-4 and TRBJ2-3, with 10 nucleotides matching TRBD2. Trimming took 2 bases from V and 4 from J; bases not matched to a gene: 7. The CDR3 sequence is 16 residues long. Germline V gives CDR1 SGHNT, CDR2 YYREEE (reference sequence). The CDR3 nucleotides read TGTGCCAGCAGCTTTTGGGCTAGCGGGAGATCAGATACGCAGTATTTT. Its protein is CASSFWASGRSDTQYF. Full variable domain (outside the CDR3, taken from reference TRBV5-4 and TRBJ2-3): ETGVTQSPTHLIKTRGQQVTLRCSSQSGHNTVSWYQQALGQGPQFIFQYYREEENGRGNFPPRFSGLQFPNYSSELNVNALELDDSALYLCASSFWASGRSDTQYFGPGTRLTVL.

The CDR3 reads CASSPGGNEKLFF. The CDR3 DNA sequence: TGTGCCAGCAGTCCCGGCGGTAATGAAAAACTGTTTTTT. The chain uses TRBV2 and TRBJ1-4; D not resolved. V lost 5 bases, J lost 4 bases, and 8 bases lay in between. The length of the CDR3 is 13 residues. Germline V lookup: CDR1 SNHLY, CDR2 FYNNEI. Full variable domain (rest looked up from reference TRBV2 and TRBJ1-4): EPEVTQTPSHQVTQMGQEVILRCVPISNHLYFYWYRQILGQKVEFLVSFYNNEISEKSEIFDDQFSVERPDGSNFTLKIRSTKLEDSAMYFCASSPGGNEKLFFGSGTQLSVL.

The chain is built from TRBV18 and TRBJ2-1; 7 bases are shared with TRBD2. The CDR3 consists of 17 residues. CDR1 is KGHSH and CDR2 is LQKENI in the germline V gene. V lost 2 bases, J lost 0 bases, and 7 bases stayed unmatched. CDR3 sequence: CASSPALAESSYNEQFF. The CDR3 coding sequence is TGTGCCAGCTCACCAGCCCTAGCGGAGAGCTCCTACAATGAGCAGTTCTTC.

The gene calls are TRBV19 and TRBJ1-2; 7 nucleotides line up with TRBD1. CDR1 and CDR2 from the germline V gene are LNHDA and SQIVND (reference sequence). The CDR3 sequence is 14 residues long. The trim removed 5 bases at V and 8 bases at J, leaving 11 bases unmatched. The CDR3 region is CASSADREMGGYTF. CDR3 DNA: TGTGCCAGTAGTGCCGACAGGGAAATGGGAGGCTACACCTTC.